This TCR beta chain comes out of a study of human versus mouse CDR3 diversity and MHC coevolution. Germline trimming cut 7 bases from V and 5 bases from J; bases unmatched to any gene: 12. Germline V gives CDR1 SEHNR, CDR2 FQNEAQ (reference sequence). The CDR3 sequence is 15 residues long. Using immunoSEQ multiplex PCR, the repertoire was profiled, and TCRdb retains in-frame clones only, with some absent. The sample records approximately 81,000 clones, approximately 92% being singletons. The material sequenced was naive CD4+ T cells from blood. This sample's subset: CD45RO-negative CD62L-positive naive CD4 T cells. The chain combines TRBV7-9 with TRBJ2-7; 9 nucleotides agree with TRBD2. This clonotype was sampled from a person aged 25 to 75 in good health. The CDR3 reads CASTRGGGARDEQYF. The CDR3 bases are TGTGCCAGCACCCGGGGCGGGGGGGCGAGGGACGAGCAGTACTTC.